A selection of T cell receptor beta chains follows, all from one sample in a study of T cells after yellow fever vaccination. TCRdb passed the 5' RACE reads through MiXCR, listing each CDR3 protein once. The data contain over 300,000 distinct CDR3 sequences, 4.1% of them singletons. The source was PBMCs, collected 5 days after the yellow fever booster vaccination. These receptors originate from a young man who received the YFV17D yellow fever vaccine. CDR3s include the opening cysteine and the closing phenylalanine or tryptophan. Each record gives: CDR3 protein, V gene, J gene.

CDR3 protein: CASSPQVGGYNEQFF
V gene: TRBV7-7
J gene: TRBJ2-1

CDR3 protein: CATDNYGYTF
V gene: TRBV7-9
J gene: TRBJ1-2

CDR3 protein: CASSSETGVEETQYF
V gene: TRBV12-3/TRBV12-4
J gene: TRBJ2-5

CDR3 protein: CASSTLGTGSYNEQFF
V gene: TRBV5-1
J gene: TRBJ2-1

CDR3 protein: CASSFATGGETQYF
V gene: TRBV7-2
J gene: TRBJ2-5

CDR3 protein: CAWSVRDRDTAQYF
V gene: TRBV30
J gene: TRBJ2-7

CDR3 protein: CASSSFPTVWGTDTQYF
V gene: TRBV12-3/TRBV12-4
J gene: TRBJ2-3

CDR3 protein: CASSYQGAATEAFF
V gene: TRBV6-2/TRBV6-3
J gene: TRBJ1-1

CDR3 protein: CASSQLRTSQETQYF
V gene: TRBV27
J gene: TRBJ2-5

CDR3 protein: CASSPGSETEAFF
V gene: TRBV5-7
J gene: TRBJ1-1

CDR3 protein: CASSQVGFTDTQYF
V gene: TRBV3-1
J gene: TRBJ2-3

CDR3 protein: CSATRGGFTDTQYF
V gene: TRBV20-1
J gene: TRBJ2-3

CDR3 protein: CASSYMGYEQYF
V gene: TRBV6-5
J gene: TRBJ2-7

CDR3 protein: CASSSAPSGNTIYF
V gene: TRBV5-1
J gene: TRBJ1-3

CDR3 protein: CASSQVTDNTDTQYF
V gene: TRBV4-3
J gene: TRBJ2-3

CDR3 protein: CASSLRPSGGPSSYNEQFF
V gene: TRBV5-1
J gene: TRBJ2-1

CDR3 protein: CATSRDRSVRPNSPLHF
V gene: TRBV15
J gene: TRBJ1-6

CDR3 protein: CASESRLGTDTQYF
V gene: TRBV25-1
J gene: TRBJ2-3

CDR3 protein: CASSQWGRTYEQYF
V gene: TRBV3-1
J gene: TRBJ2-7

CDR3 protein: CASSYSSGSWTQYF
V gene: TRBV6-5
J gene: TRBJ2-5

CDR3 protein: CASSNQGNQPQHF
V gene: TRBV19
J gene: TRBJ1-5

CDR3 protein: CASSLPGGDQPQHF
V gene: TRBV7-9
J gene: TRBJ1-5

CDR3 protein: CASSGQTWNQPQHF
V gene: TRBV6-1
J gene: TRBJ1-5